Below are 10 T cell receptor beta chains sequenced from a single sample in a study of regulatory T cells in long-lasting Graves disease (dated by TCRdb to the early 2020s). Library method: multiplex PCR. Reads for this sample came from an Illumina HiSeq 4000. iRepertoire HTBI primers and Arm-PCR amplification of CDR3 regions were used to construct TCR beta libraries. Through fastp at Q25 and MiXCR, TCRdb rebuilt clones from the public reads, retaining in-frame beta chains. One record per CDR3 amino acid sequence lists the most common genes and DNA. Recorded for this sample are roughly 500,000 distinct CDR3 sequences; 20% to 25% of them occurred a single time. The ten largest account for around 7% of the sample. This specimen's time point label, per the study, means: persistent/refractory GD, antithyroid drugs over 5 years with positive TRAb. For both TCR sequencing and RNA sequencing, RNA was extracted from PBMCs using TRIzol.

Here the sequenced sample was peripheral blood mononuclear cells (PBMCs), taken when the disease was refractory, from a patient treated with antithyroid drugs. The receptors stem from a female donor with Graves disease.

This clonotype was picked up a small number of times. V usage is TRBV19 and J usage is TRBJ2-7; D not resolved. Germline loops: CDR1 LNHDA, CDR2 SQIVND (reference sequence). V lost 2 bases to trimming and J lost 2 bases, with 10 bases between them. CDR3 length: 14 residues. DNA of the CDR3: TGTGCCAGTAGTATAACCGCGTGGGCCTACGAGCAGTACTTC. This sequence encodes CASSITAWAYEQYF.

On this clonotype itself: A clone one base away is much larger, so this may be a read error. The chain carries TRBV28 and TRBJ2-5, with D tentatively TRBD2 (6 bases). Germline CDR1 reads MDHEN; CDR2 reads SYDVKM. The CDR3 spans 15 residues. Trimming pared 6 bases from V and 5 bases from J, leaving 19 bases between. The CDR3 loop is CASRPPGLGSETQYF. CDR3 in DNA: TGTGCCAGCAGGCCTCCGGGACTGGGTAGCGAGACCCAGTACTTC.

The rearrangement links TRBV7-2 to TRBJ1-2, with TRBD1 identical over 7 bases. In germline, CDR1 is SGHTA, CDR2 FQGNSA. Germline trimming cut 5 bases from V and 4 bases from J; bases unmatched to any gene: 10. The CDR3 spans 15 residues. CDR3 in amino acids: CASSKGDSAIYGYTF. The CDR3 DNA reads TGTGCCAGCAGCAAGGGGGACAGTGCAATCTATGGCTACACCTTC.

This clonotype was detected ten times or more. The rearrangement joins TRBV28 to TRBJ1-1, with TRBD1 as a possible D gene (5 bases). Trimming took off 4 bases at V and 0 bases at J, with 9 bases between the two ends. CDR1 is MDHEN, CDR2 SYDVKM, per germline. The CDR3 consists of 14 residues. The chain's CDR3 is CASSWTRMNTEAFF. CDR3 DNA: TGTGCCAGCAGTTGGACACGCATGAACACTGAAGCTTTCTTT. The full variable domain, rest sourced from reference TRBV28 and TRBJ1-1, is DVKVTQSSRYLVKRTGEKVFLECVQDMDHENMFWYRQDPGLGLRLIYFSYDVKMKEKGDIPEGYSVSREKKERFSLILESASTNQTSMYLCASSWTRMNTEAFFGQGTRLTVV.

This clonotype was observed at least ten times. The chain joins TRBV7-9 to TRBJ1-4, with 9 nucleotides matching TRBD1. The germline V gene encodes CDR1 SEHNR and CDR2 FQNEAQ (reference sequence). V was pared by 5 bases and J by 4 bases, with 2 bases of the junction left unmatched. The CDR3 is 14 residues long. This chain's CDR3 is CASSPDRGNEKLFF. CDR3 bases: TGTGCCAGCAGCCCGGACAGGGGTAATGAAAAACTGTTTTTT.

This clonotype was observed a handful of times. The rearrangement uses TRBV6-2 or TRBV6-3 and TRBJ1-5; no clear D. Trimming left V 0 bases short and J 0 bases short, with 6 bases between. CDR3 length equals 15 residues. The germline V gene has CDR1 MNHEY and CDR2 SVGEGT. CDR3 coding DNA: TGTGCCAGCAGTTACTCGGACTATAGCAATCAGCCCCAGCATTTT. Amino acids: CASSYSDYSNQPQHF.

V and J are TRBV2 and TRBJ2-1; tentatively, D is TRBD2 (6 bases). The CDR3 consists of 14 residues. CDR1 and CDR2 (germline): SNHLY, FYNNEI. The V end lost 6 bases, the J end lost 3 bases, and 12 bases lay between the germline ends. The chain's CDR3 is CASRPGDSYNEQFF. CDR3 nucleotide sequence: TGTGCCAGCAGGCCGGGAGACAGCTACAATGAGCAGTTCTTC.

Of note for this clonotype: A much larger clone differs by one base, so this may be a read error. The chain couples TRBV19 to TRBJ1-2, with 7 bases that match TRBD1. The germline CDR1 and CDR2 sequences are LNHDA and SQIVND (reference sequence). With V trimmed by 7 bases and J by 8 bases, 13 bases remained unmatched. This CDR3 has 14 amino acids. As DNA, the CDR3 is TGTGCCAGTACCAGAAACGACAGGGTGTACGGCTACACCTTC. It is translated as CASTRNDRVYGYTF.

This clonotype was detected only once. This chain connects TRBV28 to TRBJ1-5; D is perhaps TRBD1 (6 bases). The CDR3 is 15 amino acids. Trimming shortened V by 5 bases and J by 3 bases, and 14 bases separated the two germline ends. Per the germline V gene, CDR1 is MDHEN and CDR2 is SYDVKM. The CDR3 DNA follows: TGTGCCAGCAGTCCACCGGGACACAACAATCAGCCCCAGCATTTT. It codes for CASSPPGHNNQPQHF. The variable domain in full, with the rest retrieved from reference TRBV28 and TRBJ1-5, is DVKVTQSSRYLVKRTGEKVFLECVQDMDHENMFWYRQDPGLGLRLIYFSYDVKMKEKGDIPEGYSVSREKKERFSLILESASTNQTSMYLCASSPPGHNNQPQHFGDGTRLSIL.

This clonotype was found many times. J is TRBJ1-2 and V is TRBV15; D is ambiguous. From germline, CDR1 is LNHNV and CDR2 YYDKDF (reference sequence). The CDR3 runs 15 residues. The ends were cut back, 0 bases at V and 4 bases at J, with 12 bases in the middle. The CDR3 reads CATSRDDAELYGYTF. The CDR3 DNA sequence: TGTGCCACCAGCAGAGATGATGCCGAACTCTATGGCTACACCTTC.